This T cell receptor (beta chain) originates from a study of T cell responses to AZD1222 COVID-19 vaccine. Study-wide results and caveats: White British people made up most donors, females outnumbered males, and clonal diversity was possibly underestimated. Baseline seropositives among AZD1222 recipients totaled only six or seven. Nearly half of the spike-specific TCRs reportedly recognize variant regions that carry no mutations. There were vaccine-associated CD4 TCRs across spike, dominant at 160-218 and 743-854.

On this clone itself: Its specificity is unknown.

TCRdb's table, derived via immunoSEQ multiplex PCR, lists solely in-frame clones and lacks some. This sample has nearly 200,000 clones, with 80% to 95% found just once. With 7 bases removed from V and 8 bases from J, the gap between germline ends came to 15 bases. The CDR3 has 13 amino acids. The germline CDR1 and CDR2 sequences are MNHEY and SVGAGI. This specimen was peripheral blood, taken 28 days after the second AZD1222 dose. This sequence was found in an adult who received the AZD1222 COVID-19 vaccine. The rearrangement links TRBV6-5 to TRBJ2-1; D ambiguous. CDR3 DNA sequence: TGTGCCAGCATGTCACACAGTTCCGATGAGCAGTTCTTC. This codes for CASMSHSSDEQFF.